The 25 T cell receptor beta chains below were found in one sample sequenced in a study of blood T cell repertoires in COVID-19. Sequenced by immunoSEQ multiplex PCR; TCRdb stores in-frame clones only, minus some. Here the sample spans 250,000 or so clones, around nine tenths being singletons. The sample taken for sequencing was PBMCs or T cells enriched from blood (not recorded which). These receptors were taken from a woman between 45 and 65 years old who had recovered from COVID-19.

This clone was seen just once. CDR3 DNA: TGTGCCACCAGCGGTCGACAGGGCGACAGGAGTGGCTACACCTTC. Translating it yields CATSGRQGDRSGYTF. The chain combines TRBV15 with TRBJ1-2; 7 nucleotides agree with TRBD1. The V gene end was trimmed by 5 bases and the J gene end by 7 bases; junction bases not matched to a gene: 13. The germline CDR1 and CDR2 sequences are LNHNV and YYDKDF (reference sequence). This CDR3 is built from 15 residues.

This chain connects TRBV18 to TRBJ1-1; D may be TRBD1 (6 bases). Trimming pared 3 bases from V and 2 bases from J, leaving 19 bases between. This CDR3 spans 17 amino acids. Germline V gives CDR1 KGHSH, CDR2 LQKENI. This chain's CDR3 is CASSPSQGGLANTEAFF. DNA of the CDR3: TGTGCCAGCTCACCCTCACAGGGTGGTCTGGCCAACACTGAAGCTTTCTTT.

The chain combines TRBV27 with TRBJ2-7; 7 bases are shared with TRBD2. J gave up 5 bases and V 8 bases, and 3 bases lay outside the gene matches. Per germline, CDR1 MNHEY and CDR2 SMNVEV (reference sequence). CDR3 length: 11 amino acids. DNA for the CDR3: TGTGCCAGCGGGAGGGCCGACGAGCAGTACTTC. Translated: CASGRADEQYF.

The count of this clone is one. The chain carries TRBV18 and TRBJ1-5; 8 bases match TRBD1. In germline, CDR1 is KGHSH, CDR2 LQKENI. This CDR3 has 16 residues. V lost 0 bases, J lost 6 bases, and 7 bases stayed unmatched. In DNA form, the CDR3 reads TGTGCCAGCTCACCACCTGGACAGGGTTCAGGTCAGCCCCAGCATTTT. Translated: CASSPPGQGSGQPQHF.

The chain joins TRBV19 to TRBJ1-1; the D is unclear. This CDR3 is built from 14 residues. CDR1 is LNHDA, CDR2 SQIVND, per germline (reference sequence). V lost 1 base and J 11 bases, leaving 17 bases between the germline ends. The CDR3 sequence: CASSIGMSMRVAFF. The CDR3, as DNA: TGTGCCAGTAGTATAGGTATGTCGATGAGGGTCGCTTTCTTT. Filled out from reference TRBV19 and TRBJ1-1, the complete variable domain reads DGGITQSPKYLFRKEGQNVTLSCEQNLNHDAMYWYRQDPGQGLRLIYYSQIVNDFQKGDIAEGYSVSREKKESFPLTVTSAQKNPTAFYLCASSIGMSMRVAFFGQGTRLTVV.

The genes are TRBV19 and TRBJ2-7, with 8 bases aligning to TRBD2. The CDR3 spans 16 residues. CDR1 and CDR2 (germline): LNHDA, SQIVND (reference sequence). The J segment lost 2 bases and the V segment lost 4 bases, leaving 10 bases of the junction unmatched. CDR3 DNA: TGTGCCAGTAGTACAATCGGGGGGGGGAAGACCTACGAGCAGTACTTC. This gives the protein CASSTIGGGKTYEQYF.

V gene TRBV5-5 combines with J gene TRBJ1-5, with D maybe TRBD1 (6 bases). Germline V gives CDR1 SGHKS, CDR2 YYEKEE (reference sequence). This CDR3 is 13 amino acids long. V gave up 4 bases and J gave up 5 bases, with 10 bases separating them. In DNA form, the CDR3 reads TGTGCCAGCAGCCGGACAGCAGATCAGCCCCAGCATTTT. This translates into CASSRTADQPQHF.

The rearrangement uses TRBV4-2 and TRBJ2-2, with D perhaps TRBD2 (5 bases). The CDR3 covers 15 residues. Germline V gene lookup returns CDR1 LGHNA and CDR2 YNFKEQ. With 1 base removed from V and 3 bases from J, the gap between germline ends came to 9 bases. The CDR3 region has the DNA TGTGCCAGCAGCCAAGCCCCAGCGGACACCGGGGAGCTGTTTTTT. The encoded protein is CASSQAPADTGELFF.

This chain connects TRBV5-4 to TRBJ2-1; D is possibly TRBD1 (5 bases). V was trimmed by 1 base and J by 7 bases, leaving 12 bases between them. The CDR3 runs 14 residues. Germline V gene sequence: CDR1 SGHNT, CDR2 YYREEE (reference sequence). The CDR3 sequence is CASSLYRPGNEQFF. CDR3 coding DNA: TGTGCCAGCAGCTTGTACAGGCCCGGGAATGAGCAGTTCTTC. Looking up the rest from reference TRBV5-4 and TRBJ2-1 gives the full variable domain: ETGVTQSPTHLIKTRGQQVTLRCSSQSGHNTVSWYQQALGQGPQFIFQYYREEENGRGNFPPRFSGLQFPNYSSELNVNALELDDSALYLCASSLYRPGNEQFFGPGTRLTVL.

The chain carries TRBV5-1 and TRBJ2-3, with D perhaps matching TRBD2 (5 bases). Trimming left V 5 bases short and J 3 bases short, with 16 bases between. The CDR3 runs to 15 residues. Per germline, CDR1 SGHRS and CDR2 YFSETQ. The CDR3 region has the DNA TGCGCCAGCAGACTAGGAGATTTGATTACAGATACGCAGTATTTT. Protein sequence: CASRLGDLITDTQYF.

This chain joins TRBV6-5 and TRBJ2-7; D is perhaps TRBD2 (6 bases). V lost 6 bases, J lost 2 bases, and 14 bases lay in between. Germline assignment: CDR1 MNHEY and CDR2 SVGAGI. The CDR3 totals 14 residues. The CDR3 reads CASSPWAGTYEQYF. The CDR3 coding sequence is TGTGCCAGCAGCCCCTGGGCGGGGACCTACGAGCAGTACTTC.

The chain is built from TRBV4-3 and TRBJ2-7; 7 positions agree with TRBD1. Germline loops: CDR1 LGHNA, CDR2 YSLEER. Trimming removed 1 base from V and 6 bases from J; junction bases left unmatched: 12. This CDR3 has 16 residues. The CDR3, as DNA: TGCGCCAGCAGCCAAGGGGACAGCTACGTCGCCTCCGAGCAGTACTTC. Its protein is CASSQGDSYVASEQYF.

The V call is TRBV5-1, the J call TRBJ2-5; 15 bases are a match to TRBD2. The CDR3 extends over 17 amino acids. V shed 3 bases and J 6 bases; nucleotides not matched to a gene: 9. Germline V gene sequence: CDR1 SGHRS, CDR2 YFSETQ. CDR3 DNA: TGCGCCAGCAGCTCCGGGACTAGCGGGAGGTGGTTTAAGACCCAGTACTTC. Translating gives CASSSGTSGRWFKTQYF.

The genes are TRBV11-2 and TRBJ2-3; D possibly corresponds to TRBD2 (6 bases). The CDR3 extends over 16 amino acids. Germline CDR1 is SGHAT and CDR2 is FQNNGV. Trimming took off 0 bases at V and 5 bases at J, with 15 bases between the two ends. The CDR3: CASSLEGGMAIDTQYF. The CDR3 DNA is TGTGCCAGCAGCTTAGAAGGCGGGATGGCGATAGATACGCAGTATTTT.

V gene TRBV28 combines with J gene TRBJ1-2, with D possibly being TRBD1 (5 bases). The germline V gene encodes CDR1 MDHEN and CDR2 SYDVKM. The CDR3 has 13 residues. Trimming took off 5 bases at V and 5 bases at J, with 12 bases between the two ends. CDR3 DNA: TGTGCCAGCAGTCGCGACAGTTTATATGGCTACACCTTC. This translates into CASSRDSLYGYTF.

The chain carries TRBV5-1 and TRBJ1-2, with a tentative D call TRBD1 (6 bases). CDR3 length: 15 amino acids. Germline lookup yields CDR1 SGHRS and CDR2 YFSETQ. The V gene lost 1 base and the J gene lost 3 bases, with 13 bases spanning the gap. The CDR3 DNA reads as TGCGCCAGCAGCTTGTCAGGCAGGGGAGACTATGGCTACACCTTC. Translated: CASSLSGRGDYGYTF.

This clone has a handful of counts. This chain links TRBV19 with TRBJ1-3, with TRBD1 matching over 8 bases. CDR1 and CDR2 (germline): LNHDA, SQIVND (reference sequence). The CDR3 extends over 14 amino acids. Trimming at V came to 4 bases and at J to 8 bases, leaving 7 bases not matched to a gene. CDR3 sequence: CASSNRGWMDTIYF. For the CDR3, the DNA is TGTGCCAGTAGTAACAGGGGGTGGATGGACACCATATATTTT.

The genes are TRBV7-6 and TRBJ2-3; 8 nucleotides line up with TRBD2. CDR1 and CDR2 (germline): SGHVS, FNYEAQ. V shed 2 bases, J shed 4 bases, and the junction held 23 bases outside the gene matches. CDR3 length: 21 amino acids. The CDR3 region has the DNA TGTGCCAGCAGCTTACCCCGTGATAGCGGGACAAAGGCCCAGCGGCCAGATACGCAGTATTTT. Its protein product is CASSLPRDSGTKAQRPDTQYF.

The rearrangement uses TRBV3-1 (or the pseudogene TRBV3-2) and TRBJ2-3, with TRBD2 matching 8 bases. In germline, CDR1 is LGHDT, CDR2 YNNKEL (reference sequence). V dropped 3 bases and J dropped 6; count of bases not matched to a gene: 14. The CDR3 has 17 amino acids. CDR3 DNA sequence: TGTGCCAGCAGCCACTTACTAGCGGCCGATCCCGTGGATACGCAGTATTTT. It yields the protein CASSHLLAADPVDTQYF.

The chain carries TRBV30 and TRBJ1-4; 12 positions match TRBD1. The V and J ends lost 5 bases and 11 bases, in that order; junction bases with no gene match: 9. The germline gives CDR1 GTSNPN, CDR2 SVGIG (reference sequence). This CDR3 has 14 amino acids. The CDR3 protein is CAWAPGQGANKLFF. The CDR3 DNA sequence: TGTGCCTGGGCCCCGGGACAGGGGGCGAACAAACTGTTTTTT.

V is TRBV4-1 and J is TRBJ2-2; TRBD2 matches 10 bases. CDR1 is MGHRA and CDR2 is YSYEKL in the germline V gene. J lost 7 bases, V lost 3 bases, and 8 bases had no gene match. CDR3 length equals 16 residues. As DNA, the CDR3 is TGCGCCAGCAGCCATGAAGGAGCTAGCGGGAGCGGGGAGCTGTTTTTT. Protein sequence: CASSHEGASGSGELFF.

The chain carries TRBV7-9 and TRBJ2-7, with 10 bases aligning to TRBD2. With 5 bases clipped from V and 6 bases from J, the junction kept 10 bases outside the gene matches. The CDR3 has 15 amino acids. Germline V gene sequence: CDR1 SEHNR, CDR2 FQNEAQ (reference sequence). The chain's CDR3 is CASSTASGSSVEQYF. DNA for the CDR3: TGTGCCAGCAGCACTGCTAGCGGGAGCTCGGTCGAGCAGTACTTC.

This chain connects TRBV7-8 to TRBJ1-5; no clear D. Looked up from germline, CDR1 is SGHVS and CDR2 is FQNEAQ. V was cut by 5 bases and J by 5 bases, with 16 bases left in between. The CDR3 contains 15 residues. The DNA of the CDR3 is TGTGCCAGCAGCGAGTCCCCTAGATCTGATCAGCCCCAGCATTTT. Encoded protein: CASSESPRSDQPQHF.

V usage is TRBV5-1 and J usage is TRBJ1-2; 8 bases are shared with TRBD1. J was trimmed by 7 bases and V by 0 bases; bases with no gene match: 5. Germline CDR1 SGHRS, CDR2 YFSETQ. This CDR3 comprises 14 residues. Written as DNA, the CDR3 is TGCGCCAGCAGCTTGGTGACAGGGGAGTTTGGCTACACCTTC. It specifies CASSLVTGEFGYTF.

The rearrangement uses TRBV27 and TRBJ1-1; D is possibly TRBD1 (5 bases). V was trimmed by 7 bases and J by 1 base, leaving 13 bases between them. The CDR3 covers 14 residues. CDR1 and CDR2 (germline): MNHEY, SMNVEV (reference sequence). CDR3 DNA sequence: TGTGCCAGCACTTACAGAAGGGGGAACACTGAAGCTTTCTTT. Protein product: CASTYRRGNTEAFF.